The present TCR beta chain was sequenced within a study of Ad26.COV2.S vaccination and SARS-CoV-2 variants. CDR3 length equals 14 residues. Trimming removed 4 bases at V and 1 base at J, with 8 bases between. Germline V gene data show CDR1 as WSHSY and CDR2 as SAAADI. TCRdb keeps only in-frame clones here, not all; method: immunoSEQ multiplex PCR. Of hundreds of thousands of clones listed, roughly nine tenths are singletons. Stated treatment: around 19 received Ad26.COV2.S at low or high dose, single or two shots; about 5 received placebo; per-sample allocation not given. The samples date from day 63 after the first vaccine or placebo injection.

The sequencing used peripheral blood, collected in a trial of Ad26.COV2.S vaccine versus placebo. The sequence was collected from a person between 18 and 59 years old who received the Ad26.COV2.S COVID-19 vaccine or a placebo. The chain combines TRBV10-2 with TRBJ1-5; D is undetermined. The CDR3 sequence is CASSVGLSNQPQHF. In nucleotides, the CDR3 is TGCGCCAGCAGTGTTGGTTTGAGCAATCAGCCCCAGCATTTT.